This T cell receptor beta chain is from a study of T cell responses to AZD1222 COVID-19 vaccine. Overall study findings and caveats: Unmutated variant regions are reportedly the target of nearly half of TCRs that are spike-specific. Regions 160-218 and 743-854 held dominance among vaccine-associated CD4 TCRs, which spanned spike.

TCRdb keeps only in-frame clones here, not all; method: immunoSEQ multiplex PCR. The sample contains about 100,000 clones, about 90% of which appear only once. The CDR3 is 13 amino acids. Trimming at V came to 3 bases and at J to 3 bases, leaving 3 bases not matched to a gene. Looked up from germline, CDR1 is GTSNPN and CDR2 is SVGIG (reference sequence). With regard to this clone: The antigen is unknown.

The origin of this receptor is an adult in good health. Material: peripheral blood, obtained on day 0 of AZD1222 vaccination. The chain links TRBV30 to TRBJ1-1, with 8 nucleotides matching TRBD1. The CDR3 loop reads CAWSPQGDTEAFF. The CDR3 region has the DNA TGTGCCTGGAGCCCACAGGGGGACACTGAAGCTTTCTTT.